This T cell receptor beta chain originates from a study of human T cells and chemical hapten exposure. Individual cDNA molecules in this library carried unique molecular identifiers. TCRdb re-derived calls from the RACE reads in MiXCR, one entry per CDR3 protein. The sample has some 110,000 distinct CDR3 sequences, over 10% seen once. The CDR3 runs to 12 residues. CDR1 DFQATT and CDR2 SNEGSKA come from the germline V gene (reference sequence). V was pared by 3 bases and J by 0 bases, with 5 bases between. Stated time point: patch test 1, 2 weeks after DPC sensitization. Specified treatment: therapeutic diphenylcyclopropenone sensitization with weekly scalp DPC.

The V call is TRBV20-1, the J call TRBJ1-2; D not resolved. The specimen was whole blood, collected in connection with sensitization to the hapten diphenylcyclopropenone (DPC). The receptor was isolated from a woman aged 50 to 60 with alopecia areata. Some clones in this sample may be carry-over from other donors' samples. The CDR3 nucleotides are TGCAGTGCTAGGGGTACTAACTATGGCTACACCTTC. As protein: CSARGTNYGYTF.